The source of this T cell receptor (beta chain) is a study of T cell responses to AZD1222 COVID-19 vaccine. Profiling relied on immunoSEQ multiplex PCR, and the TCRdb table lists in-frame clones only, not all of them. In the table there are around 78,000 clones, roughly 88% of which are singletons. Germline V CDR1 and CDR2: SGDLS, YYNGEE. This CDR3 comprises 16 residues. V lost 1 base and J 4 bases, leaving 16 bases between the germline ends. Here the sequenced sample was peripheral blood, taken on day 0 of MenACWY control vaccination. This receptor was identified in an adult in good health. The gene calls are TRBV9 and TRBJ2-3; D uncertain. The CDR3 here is CASSVNSDLRSDTQYF. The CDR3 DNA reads TGTGCCAGCAGCGTAAACTCGGACCTGCGTTCAGATACGCAGTATTTT.